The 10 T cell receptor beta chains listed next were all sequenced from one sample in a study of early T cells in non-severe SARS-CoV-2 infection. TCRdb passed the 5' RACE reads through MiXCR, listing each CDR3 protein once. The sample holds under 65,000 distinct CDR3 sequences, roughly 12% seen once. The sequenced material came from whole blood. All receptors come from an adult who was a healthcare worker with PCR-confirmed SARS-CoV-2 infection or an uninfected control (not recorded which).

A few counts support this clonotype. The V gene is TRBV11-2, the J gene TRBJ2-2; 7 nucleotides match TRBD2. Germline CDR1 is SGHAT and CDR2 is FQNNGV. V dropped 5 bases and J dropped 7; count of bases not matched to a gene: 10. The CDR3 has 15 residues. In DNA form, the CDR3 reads TGTGCCAGCAGCGTTAGAGGCGGGAGCGACGGGGAGCTGTTTTTT. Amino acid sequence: CASSVRGGSDGELFF.

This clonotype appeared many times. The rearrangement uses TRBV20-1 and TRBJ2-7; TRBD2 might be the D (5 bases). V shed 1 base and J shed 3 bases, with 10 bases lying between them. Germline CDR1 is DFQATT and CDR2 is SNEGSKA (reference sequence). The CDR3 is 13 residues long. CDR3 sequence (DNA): TGCAGTGCTAGAGCCCCGGGGAACTACGAGCAGTACTTC. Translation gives CSARAPGNYEQYF.

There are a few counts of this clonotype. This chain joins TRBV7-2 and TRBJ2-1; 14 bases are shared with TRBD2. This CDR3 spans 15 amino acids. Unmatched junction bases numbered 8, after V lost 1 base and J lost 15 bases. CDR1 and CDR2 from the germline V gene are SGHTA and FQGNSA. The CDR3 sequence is CASSLGTSGRLEGFF. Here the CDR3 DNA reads TGTGCCAGCAGCTTAGGGACTAGCGGGAGGTTGGAGGGGTTCTTC.

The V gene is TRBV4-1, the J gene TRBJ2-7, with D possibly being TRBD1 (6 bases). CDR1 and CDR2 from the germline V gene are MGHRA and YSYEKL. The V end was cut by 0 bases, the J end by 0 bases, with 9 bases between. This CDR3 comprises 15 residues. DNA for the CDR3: TGCGCCAGCAGCCAAGATTACAGGGACTCCTACGAGCAGTACTTC. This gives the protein CASSQDYRDSYEQYF.

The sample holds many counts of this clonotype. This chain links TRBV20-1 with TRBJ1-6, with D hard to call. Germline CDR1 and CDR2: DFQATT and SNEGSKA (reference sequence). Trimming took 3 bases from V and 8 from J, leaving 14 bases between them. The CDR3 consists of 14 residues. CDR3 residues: CSASRDGGDSPLHF. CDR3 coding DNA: TGCAGTGCTAGTAGAGACGGTGGAGATTCACCCCTCCACTTT.

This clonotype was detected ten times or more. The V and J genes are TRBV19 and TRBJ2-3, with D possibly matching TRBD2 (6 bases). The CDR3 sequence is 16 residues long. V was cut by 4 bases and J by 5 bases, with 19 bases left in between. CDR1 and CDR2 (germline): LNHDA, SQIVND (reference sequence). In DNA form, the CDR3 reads TGTGCCAGTAGTACCGCGGGACGGGGAAGGGGAGATACGCAGTATTTT. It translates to CASSTAGRGRGDTQYF. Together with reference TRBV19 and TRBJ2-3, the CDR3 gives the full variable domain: DGGITQSPKYLFRKEGQNVTLSCEQNLNHDAMYWYRQDPGQGLRLIYYSQIVNDFQKGDIAEGYSVSREKKESFPLTVTSAQKNPTAFYLCASSTAGRGRGDTQYFGPGTRLTVL.

The CDR3 loop reads CSVVLGSYEQYF. Written as DNA, the CDR3 is TGCAGCGTTGTACTGGGCAGCTACGAGCAGTACTTC. This chain uses TRBV29-1 with TRBJ2-7; D gene ambiguous. The V end was cut by 4 bases, the J end by 3 bases, with 10 bases between. Germline assignment: CDR1 SQVTM and CDR2 ANQGSEA. CDR3 length: 12 residues.

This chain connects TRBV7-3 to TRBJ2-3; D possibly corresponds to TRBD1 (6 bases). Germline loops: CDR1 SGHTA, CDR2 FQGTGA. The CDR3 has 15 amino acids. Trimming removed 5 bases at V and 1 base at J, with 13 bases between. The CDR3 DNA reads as TGTGCCAGCAGCCCTCAGGGGAGCGGCACAGATACGCAGTATTTT. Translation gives CASSPQGSGTDTQYF.

CDR3 sequence reads: CSAQRGQEETQYF. The CDR3 DNA follows: TGCAGCGCCCAACGGGGACAAGAAGAGACCCAGTACTTC. The chain couples TRBV29-1 to TRBJ2-5; tentatively, D is TRBD1 (6 bases). V lost 7 bases and J 3 bases, leaving 15 bases between the germline ends. The CDR3 is 13 amino acids. Germline values: CDR1 SQVTM, CDR2 ANQGSEA.

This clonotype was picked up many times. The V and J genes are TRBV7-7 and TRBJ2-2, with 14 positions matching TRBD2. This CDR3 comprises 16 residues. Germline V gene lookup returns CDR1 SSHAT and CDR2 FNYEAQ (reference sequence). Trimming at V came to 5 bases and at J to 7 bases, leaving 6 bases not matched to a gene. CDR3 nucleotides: TGTGCCAGCAGCCAATTAGGGACTAGCGGGAGCGGGGAGCTGTTTTTT. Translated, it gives CASSQLGTSGSGELFF.